A single sample is the source of the 10 T cell receptor beta chains below, sequenced in a study of technical replicates of blood from a few donors (dated by TCRdb to 2016 to 2017). Library preparation used the immunoSEQ multiplex PCR assay. The clones in this table, taken by TCRdb from immuneACCESS, are in-frame only. Not every clone is retained; where verified, under half of the shortfall comes from an unresolved V gene, and the cause of the rest is unknown. This sample holds under 85,000 clones; 75% to 90% were observed only once. The ten largest clones represent roughly 5.1% of the sample. Sequencing input: PBMCs. These receptor sequences come from a human donor in good health. Some clones in this sample may be carry-over from other donors' samples.

This clone has more than one count but fewer than ten. V usage is TRBV6-5 and J usage is TRBJ1-1, with TRBD1 matching over 10 bases. This CDR3 is built from 14 residues. The trim removed 2 bases at V and 3 bases at J, leaving 0 bases unmatched. The germline gives CDR1 MNHEY, CDR2 SVGAGI. The CDR3 protein is CASSYGTGDTEAFF. The CDR3 coding sequence is TGTGCCAGCAGTTACGGGACAGGGGACACTGAAGCTTTCTTT.

The genes are TRBV19 and TRBJ1-5, with 10 nucleotides matching TRBD1. The J segment lost 5 bases and the V segment lost 10 bases, leaving 8 bases of the junction unmatched. Looked up from germline, CDR1 is LNHDA and CDR2 is SQIVND (reference sequence). The CDR3 spans 14 residues. As DNA, the CDR3 is TGTGCCACGGATATGACAGGGGGCGATCAGCCCCAGCATTTT. Translated, it gives CATDMTGGDQPQHF.

J is TRBJ1-2 and V is TRBV4-1; D uncertain. Germline lookup yields CDR1 MGHRA and CDR2 YSYEKL. The V and J ends lost 0 bases and 2 bases respectively, with 13 bases between them. The CDR3 has 16 amino acids. CDR3 in amino acids: CASSQEMARQNYGYTF. CDR3 bases: TGCGCCAGCAGCCAAGAGATGGCGAGGCAAAACTATGGCTACACCTTC.

The CDR3 nucleotides are TGTGCCAGTAGTAGACAAGGGGTATACAATGAGCAGTTCTTC. Translated: CASSRQGVYNEQFF. The chain recombines TRBV19 with TRBJ2-1; perhaps TRBD1 as D (5 bases). Germline V gene sequence: CDR1 LNHDA, CDR2 SQIVND (reference sequence). Trimming stripped 4 bases from V and 4 bases from J, with 11 bases between. The CDR3 extends over 14 amino acids. Looking up the rest from reference TRBV19 and TRBJ2-1 gives the full variable domain: DGGITQSPKYLFRKEGQNVTLSCEQNLNHDAMYWYRQDPGQGLRLIYYSQIVNDFQKGDIAEGYSVSREKKESFPLTVTSAQKNPTAFYLCASSRQGVYNEQFFGPGTRLTVL.

This sequence joins TRBV30 and TRBJ1-5, with D unclear. Trimming stripped 5 bases from V and 9 bases from J, with 14 bases between. The germline CDR1 and CDR2 sequences are GTSNPN and SVGIG (reference sequence). The length of the CDR3 is 12 residues. The CDR3 nucleotides are TGTGCCTGGCAGCGAAGCTCGGGGCCCCAGCATTTT. It codes for CAWQRSSGPQHF.

The chain employs TRBV18 and TRBJ1-6, with D hard to call. There are 15 residues in the CDR3. Germline V gene data show CDR1 as KGHSH and CDR2 as LQKENI. V lost 3 bases and J 9 bases, leaving 15 bases between the germline ends. The CDR3 DNA sequence: TGTGCCAGCTCACCCCTGGACTCATCTCTTTCACCCCTCCACTTT. Protein: CASSPLDSSLSPLHF.

The chain's CDR3 is CSVDLAGSYNEQFF. The CDR3 coding sequence is TGCAGCGTTGACCTGGCAGGGTCCTACAATGAGCAGTTCTTC. This chain connects TRBV29-1 to TRBJ2-1; possible D gene TRBD1, 5 bases. The CDR3 spans 14 residues. The V end lost 3 bases, the J end lost 1 base, and 10 bases lay between the germline ends. The V gene's germline CDR1 is SQVTM and CDR2 ANQGSEA.

The rearrangement links TRBV6-1 to TRBJ2-7; 7 nucleotides line up with TRBD1. Losses at the gene ends were 6 bases for V and 3 bases for J; bases not matched to a gene: 5. Germline CDR1 is MNHNS and CDR2 is SASEGT. This CDR3 spans 13 amino acids. CDR3 nucleotide sequence: TGTGCCAGCAGGGGGGACAGAGACTACGAGCAGTACTTC. Its protein is CASRGDRDYEQYF.

This chain joins TRBV6-5 and TRBJ1-3; D ambiguous. The V and J ends lost 6 bases and 8 bases respectively, with 11 bases between them. This CDR3 has 12 residues. Germline V gene data show CDR1 as MNHEY and CDR2 as SVGAGI. CDR3 nucleotide sequence: TGTGCCAGCAGCGACACTTCGGACACCATATATTTT. Translation gives CASSDTSDTIYF.

The chain carries TRBV28 and TRBJ1-5; 7 bases fit TRBD1. This CDR3 has 15 amino acids. Germline V gene data show CDR1 as MDHEN and CDR2 as SYDVKM. Trimming took 2 bases from V and 4 from J; bases not matched to a gene: 5. The CDR3 sequence: CASSLPTGTNQPQHF. In DNA, the CDR3 is TGTGCCAGCAGTTTACCGACAGGGACAAATCAGCCCCAGCATTTT.